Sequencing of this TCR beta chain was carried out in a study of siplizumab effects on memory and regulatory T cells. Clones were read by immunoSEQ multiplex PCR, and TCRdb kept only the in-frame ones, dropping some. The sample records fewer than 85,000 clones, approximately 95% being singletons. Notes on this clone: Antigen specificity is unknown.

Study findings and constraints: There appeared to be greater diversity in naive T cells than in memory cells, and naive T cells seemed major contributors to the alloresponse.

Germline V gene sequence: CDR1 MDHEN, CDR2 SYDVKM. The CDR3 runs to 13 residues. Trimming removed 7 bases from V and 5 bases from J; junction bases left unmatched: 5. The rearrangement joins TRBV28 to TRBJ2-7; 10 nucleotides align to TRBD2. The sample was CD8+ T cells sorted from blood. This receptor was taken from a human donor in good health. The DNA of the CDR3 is TGTGCCAGCACGAAAGCGGGGGGGAACGAGCAGTACTTC. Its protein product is CASTKAGGNEQYF.